This TCR beta chain was recorded in a study of OX40 agonist ivuxolimab in advanced cancers. Only in-frame clones appear in the TCRdb table, and some are missing; sequencing was by immunoSEQ multiplex PCR. In the table there are 90,000 to 130,000 clones, around 93% of which are singletons. V lost 5 bases and J lost 0, with 14 bases in between. CDR3 length equals 15 residues. Germline V gene sequence: CDR1 SQVTM, CDR2 ANQGSEA. The rearrangement joins TRBV29-1 to TRBJ2-4; a weak D match, TRBD2 (7 bases). This clonotype originated in an adult with an advanced solid tumor such as melanoma, head and neck, liver or kidney cancer. The sequencing here drew on CD4+ or CD8+ T cells sorted from blood, taken in a trial of the OX40 agonist ivuxolimab. The CDR3 sequence is CSVNPGGTAKNIQYF. The CDR3 nucleotides are TGCAGCGTTAACCCGGGGGGCACAGCCAAAAACATTCAGTACTTC.